The 20 T cell receptor beta chains presented below share a single source sample, sequenced in a study of regulatory T cells in long-lasting Graves disease. Building of the TCR beta libraries involved iRepertoire HTBI primers and Arm-PCR of CDR3 regions. A single record per CDR3 protein comes from TCRdb applying MiXCR to the multiplex PCR reads. Of approximately 400,000 distinct CDR3 sequences in the sample, about 25% were seen once. Time point in this sample: persistent/refractory GD, antithyroid drugs over 5 years with positive TRAb. The authors made the TCR library using RNA they extracted from PBMCs. Here the sequenced sample was peripheral blood mononuclear cells (PBMCs), taken when the disease was refractory, from a patient treated with antithyroid drugs. The receptors derive from a female donor with Graves disease.

This chain links TRBV29-1 with TRBJ2-3, with unresolved D. CDR1 SQVTM and CDR2 ANQGSEA come from the germline V gene. This CDR3 comprises 13 residues. Trimming cost V 4 bases and J 0 bases, with 8 bases left between them. The CDR3 region has the DNA TGCAGCGTTGCGGACGGGAGCACAGATACGCAGTATTTT. It yields the protein CSVADGSTDTQYF.

Remarks on this clonotype: Given a much more abundant clone one base away, this may be a read error. The chain has TRBV28 and TRBJ1-5; D not certain. The CDR3 has 15 amino acids. CDR1 and CDR2 from the germline V gene are MDHEN and SYDVKM. The DNA for the CDR3 is TGTGCCGGCAGTCCGACCAAAACAAATGGTCAGCCCCAGCATTTT. Encoded protein: CAGSPTKTNGQPQHF.

This clonotype was found a few times. This chain joins TRBV27 and TRBJ2-7; D possibly matches TRBD1 or TRBD2 (5 bases each). This CDR3 is 15 amino acids long. V dropped 2 bases and J dropped 2 bases, with 13 bases sitting between them. The germline gives CDR1 MNHEY, CDR2 SMNVEV (reference sequence). CDR3 in DNA: TGTGCCAGCAGTTTAGCTCGGGGCTCGACCTACGAGCAGTACTTC. Translation: CASSLARGSTYEQYF.

Remarks on this clonotype: A read error may explain this, as a much larger clone is one base away. The missing conserved phenylalanine or tryptophan at the end of this CDR3 makes a read error likely. The CDR3 reads CASSYQRAGTDSNQPQHS. The DNA of the CDR3 is TGTGCCAGCAGTTACCAACGAGCCGGGACAGATAGCAATCAGCCCCAGCATTCT. The chain employs TRBV6-5 and TRBJ1-5; 7 bases are shared with TRBD1. The V and J ends lost 2 bases and 0 bases, in that order; junction bases with no gene match: 10. This CDR3 comprises 18 residues. Per germline, CDR1 MNHEY and CDR2 SVGAGI.

This clonotype was counted between two and nine times. V gene TRBV18 combines with J gene TRBJ1-4; TRBD1 agrees at 7 bases. The J segment lost 7 bases and the V segment lost 3 bases, leaving 11 bases of the junction unmatched. Germline V gene data show CDR1 as KGHSH and CDR2 as LQKENI. This CDR3 contains 16 residues. The CDR3 protein is CASSPPGQRTGEKLFF. In DNA, the CDR3 is TGTGCCAGCTCACCCCCGGGACAGCGGACGGGTGAAAAACTGTTTTTT. The full variable domain, completed using reference TRBV18 and TRBJ1-4, is NAGVMQNPRHLVRRRGQEARLRCSPMKGHSHVYWYRQLPEEGLKFMVYLQKENIIDESGMPKERFSAEFPKEGPSILRIQQVVRGDSAAYFCASSPPGQRTGEKLFFGSGTQLSVL.

This clonotype occurred a few times. J is TRBJ2-5 and V is TRBV9; maybe TRBD1 (6 bases). With 0 bases removed from V and 2 bases from J, the gap between germline ends came to 8 bases. The germline gives CDR1 SGDLS, CDR2 YYNGEE. The CDR3 loop spans 14 amino acids. This CDR3 is CASSVAQGQETQYF. The CDR3 region has the DNA TGTGCCAGCAGCGTAGCTCAGGGGCAAGAGACCCAGTACTTC.

V and J are TRBV7-9 and TRBJ2-7; TRBD2 matches 10 bases. The J segment lost 3 bases and the V segment lost 5 bases, leaving 7 bases of the junction unmatched. The CDR3 has 15 residues. Germline CDR1 and CDR2: SEHNR and FQNEAQ (reference sequence). CDR3 region: CASSQLAGGDYEQYF. In nucleotides, the CDR3 is TGTGCCAGCAGCCAGTTAGCGGGAGGAGACTACGAGCAGTACTTC.

The chain combines TRBV6-5 with TRBJ2-7; D call uncertain. The CDR3 loop spans 12 amino acids. The V end was cut by 0 bases, the J end by 3 bases, with 3 bases between. The germline V gene has CDR1 MNHEY and CDR2 SVGAGI. The chain's CDR3 is CASSYSNYEQYF. The CDR3, as DNA: TGTGCCAGCAGTTACTCCAACTACGAGCAGTACTTC.

At least ten counts were recorded for this clonotype. In nucleotides, the CDR3 is TGTGCCAGCAGTCCGACTAGCGGGACCGGGGAGCTGTTTTTT. This encodes CASSPTSGTGELFF. The V gene is TRBV12-3 or TRBV12-4, the J gene TRBJ2-2; the match to TRBD2 covers 10 bases. J gave up 5 bases and V 5 bases, and 2 bases lay outside the gene matches. The length of the CDR3 is 14 residues.

The chain couples TRBV6-2 or TRBV6-3 to TRBJ1-6, with a possible D match to TRBD1 (5 bases). Looked up from germline, CDR1 is MNHEY and CDR2 is SVGEGT. The V end was cut by 7 bases, the J end by 7 bases, with 17 bases between. The length of the CDR3 is 15 residues. This CDR3 is CASTAGTTKNSPLHF. CDR3 coding DNA: TGTGCCAGCACTGCCGGGACCACTAAGAATTCACCCCTCCACTTT.

This clonotype turned up a few times. J is TRBJ2-1 and V is TRBV7-6; TRBD2 matches at 7 bases. Germline CDR1 SGHVS, CDR2 FNYEAQ. V was pared by 5 bases and J by 0 bases, with 7 bases of the junction left unmatched. CDR3 size: 16 residues. The CDR3, as DNA: TGTGCCAGCAGCCTTTGGGGAGGGAGCTCCTACAATGAGCAGTTCTTC. Its translation: CASSLWGGSSYNEQFF.

Notes on this clonotype: At one end the junction does not follow the germline gene, possibly because of a read error. The genes are TRBV20-1 and TRBJ1-1; D possibly corresponds to TRBD1 (6 bases). The germline CDR1 and CDR2 sequences are DFQATT and SNEGSKA (reference sequence). This CDR3 is built from 15 residues. CDR3 bases: TGCAGTGCTAGAGAGTCGGGGGGCGCAACCACTGAAGCTTCCTTT. It codes for CSARESGGATTEASF.

This clonotype appeared once. The CDR3 loop reads CASPGDRGYGYTF. The CDR3 DNA sequence: TGTGCCAGCCCGGGGGACAGGGGCTATGGCTACACCTTC. This chain links TRBV2 with TRBJ1-2, with 10 nucleotides matching TRBD1. The CDR3 contains 13 residues. Unmatched junction bases numbered 4, after V lost 8 bases and J lost 4 bases. The germline V gene encodes CDR1 SNHLY and CDR2 FYNNEI.

This clonotype was detected ten times or more. The gene calls are TRBV2 and TRBJ2-7; the D is unclear. With 7 bases removed from V and 0 bases from J, the gap between germline ends came to 19 bases. The CDR3 is made up of 16 amino acids. CDR1 is SNHLY and CDR2 is FYNNEI in the germline V gene. The CDR3 DNA reads as TGTGCCAGCAAAGATCAGAAGGCAGGAATCTCCTACGAGCAGTACTTC. As protein: CASKDQKAGISYEQYF.

This clonotype was detected a few times. The CDR3 region is CASTAGTGLKEQYF. The CDR3 DNA reads TGTGCCAGCACCGCCGGGACAGGGCTTAAGGAGCAGTACTTC. V usage is TRBV6-1 and J usage is TRBJ2-7, with TRBD1 identical over 9 bases. After removal of 7 bases from V and 7 bases from J, the junction contained 11 bases not matched to a gene. The CDR3 is made up of 14 amino acids. Germline V gives CDR1 MNHNS, CDR2 SASEGT.

This clonotype was seen repeatedly, ten times or more. CDR3 bases: TGCAGCGTTGATCCGGGAGGCAACCAAGAGACCCAGTACTTC. Amino acids: CSVDPGGNQETQYF. The chain links TRBV29-1 to TRBJ2-5; 7 bases line up with TRBD2. The V gene's germline CDR1 is SQVTM and CDR2 ANQGSEA. V lost 3 bases, J lost 0 bases, and 4 bases stayed unmatched. This CDR3 contains 14 residues.

The rearrangement joins TRBV20-1 to TRBJ1-2, with D perhaps TRBD1 (6 bases). The CDR3 totals 16 residues. Trimming shortened V by 1 base and J by 2 bases, and 17 bases separated the two germline ends. Germline V gives CDR1 DFQATT, CDR2 SNEGSKA (reference sequence). Here the CDR3 DNA reads TGCAGTGCTAGAGCAGGGGCGAACTGGGAAAACTATGGCTACACCTTC. It encodes CSARAGANWENYGYTF.

V gene TRBV7-2 combines with J gene TRBJ2-2; D gene unclear. Germline lookup yields CDR1 SGHTA and CDR2 FQGNSA. The CDR3 spans 14 residues. The V gene lost 1 base and the J gene lost 6 bases, with 9 bases spanning the gap. CDR3 protein: CASSLESVSGELFF. The CDR3, as DNA: TGTGCCAGCAGCTTAGAGAGTGTATCCGGGGAGCTGTTTTTT. Complete variable domain (other parts from reference TRBV7-2 and TRBJ2-2): GAGVSQSPSNKVTEKGKDVELRCDPISGHTALYWYRQSLGQGLEFLIYFQGNSAPDKSGLPSDRFSAERTGGSVSTLTIQRTQQEDSAVYLCASSLESVSGELFFGEGSRLTVL.

This sequence joins TRBV7-8 and TRBJ2-1; TRBD2 matches at 14 bases. Germline trimming cut 0 bases from V and 8 bases from J; bases unmatched to any gene: 3. Germline CDR1 SGHVS, CDR2 FQNEAQ. The CDR3 extends over 16 amino acids. The CDR3 loop reads CASSLAGLAGGDEQFF. CDR3 sequence (DNA): TGTGCCAGCAGCTTAGCAGGACTAGCGGGAGGTGATGAGCAGTTCTTC. Complete variable domain (other parts from reference TRBV7-8 and TRBJ2-1): GAGVSQSPRYKVAKRGQDVALRCDPISGHVSLFWYQQALGQGPEFLTYFQNEAQLDKSGLPSDRFFAERPEGSVSTLKIQRTQQEDSAVYLCASSLAGLAGGDEQFFGPGTRLTVL.

V gene TRBV10-3 combines with J gene TRBJ2-7, with 10 positions matching TRBD1. The CDR3 loop spans 13 amino acids. Germline-derived CDR1 and CDR2 are ENHRY and SYGVKD. V shed 6 bases and J 5 bases; nucleotides not matched to a gene: 4. The CDR3 DNA reads TGTGCCATCAGCACCGGGACAGGGGACGAGCAGTACTTC. Encoded protein: CAISTGTGDEQYF.